This entry lists 18 T cell receptor beta chains sequenced from one sample in a study of blood T cell repertoires in COVID-19. Clones were sequenced by immunoSEQ multiplex PCR, and TCRdb holds only the in-frame ones, with some missing. This sample has 180,000 or so clones, with about nine tenths found just once. Material: peripheral blood. The receptors here all came from a man aged 35-49 years with acute or convalescent COVID-19.

CDR3 nucleotides: TGTGCCATCAGTGTGGAGAACCTAGCTTTCTTT. It is translated as CAISVENLAFF. The chain carries TRBV10-3 and TRBJ1-1, with D unclear. Germline CDR1 is ENHRY and CDR2 is SYGVKD. This CDR3 has 11 residues. The ends were cut back, 4 bases at V and 10 bases at J, with 10 bases in the middle.

The genes are TRBV10-3 and TRBJ1-1; possibly TRBD1 for D (5 bases). The length of the CDR3 is 12 residues. From germline, CDR1 is ENHRY and CDR2 SYGVKD. Trimming cost V 4 bases and J 10 bases, with 13 bases left between them. The CDR3 loop is CAISAGWTGAFF. The CDR3 region has the DNA TGTGCCATCAGTGCAGGGTGGACGGGAGCTTTCTTT.

The V gene is TRBV4-3, the J gene TRBJ2-1; no clear D. Trimming shortened V by 0 bases and J by 8 bases, and 5 bases separated the two germline ends. The CDR3 has 12 residues. Germline CDR1 and CDR2: LGHNA and YSLEER. CDR3 residues: CASSQDRYEQFF. CDR3 in DNA: TGCGCCAGCAGCCAAGATCGGTATGAGCAGTTCTTC.

This sequence joins TRBV6-1 and TRBJ1-2; D not certain. This CDR3 is 13 amino acids long. CDR1 is MNHNS, CDR2 SASEGT, per germline. Trimming took off 1 base at V and 3 bases at J, with 6 bases between the two ends. For the CDR3, the DNA is TGTGCCAGCAGTGAAGGGGCTTACTATGGCTACACCTTC. Residues: CASSEGAYYGYTF.

The rearrangement links TRBV5-1 to TRBJ2-1; TRBD1 aligns across 10 bases. The CDR3 totals 15 residues. Germline V gives CDR1 SGHRS, CDR2 YFSETQ. J gave up 7 bases and V 4 bases, and 8 bases lay outside the gene matches. CDR3 residues: CASSVGQGMGNEQFF. In DNA, the CDR3 is TGCGCCAGCAGCGTGGGACAGGGGATGGGGAATGAGCAGTTCTTC. Using reference TRBV5-1 and TRBJ2-1 for the parts outside the CDR3, the full variable domain is KAGVTQTPRYLIKTRGQQVTLSCSPISGHRSVSWYQQTPGQGLQFLFEYFSETQRNKGNFPGRFSGRQFSNSRSEMNVSTLELGDSALYLCASSVGQGMGNEQFFGPGTRLTVL.

The chain joins TRBV20-1 to TRBJ2-5, with 15 nucleotides matching TRBD2. The CDR3 sequence is 16 residues long. The V gene's germline CDR1 is DFQATT and CDR2 SNEGSKA (reference sequence). V was clipped by 3 bases and J by 3 bases; unmatched bases: 5. The CDR3 here is CSASLGLAGGEETQYF. Here the CDR3 DNA reads TGCAGTGCTAGTTTGGGACTAGCGGGGGGTGAAGAGACCCAGTACTTC.

The genes are TRBV24-1 and TRBJ2-3; possibly TRBD1 for D (6 bases). The V and J ends lost 6 bases and 6 bases respectively, with 9 bases between them. The CDR3 consists of 12 residues. Germline V gives CDR1 KGHDR, CDR2 SFDVKD. As DNA, the CDR3 is TGTGCCACCAGTTCGAGGGGGGATACGCAGTATTTT. Translation gives CATSSRGDTQYF.

With regard to this clone: The sample contains more than one DNA sequence encoding this CDR3. For the CDR3, the DNA is TGTGCCAGCAGCCAGTTGGGGGCTAGCACAGATACGCAGTATTTT. Translated: CASSQLGASTDTQYF. This chain links TRBV3-1 (or the pseudogene TRBV3-2) with TRBJ2-3; D is perhaps TRBD1 (6 bases). CDR1 and CDR2 from the germline V gene are LGHDT and YNNKEL (reference sequence). The ends were cut back, 3 bases at V and 0 bases at J, with 10 bases in the middle. CDR3 size: 15 residues.

The chain is built from TRBV3-1 (or the pseudogene TRBV3-2) and TRBJ2-5; weak D call: TRBD2 (5 bases). Between the trimmed V and J ends, which lost 4 bases and 2 bases, there was a span of 14 bases. This CDR3 contains 15 residues. Germline V gene lookup returns CDR1 LGHDT and CDR2 YNNKEL (reference sequence). The CDR3 spells CASSPLGLLQETQYF. CDR3 bases: TGTGCCAGCAGCCCCCTTGGACTTCTACAAGAGACCCAGTACTTC.

CDR3 residues: CAISGKDGNYGYTF. The CDR3 coding sequence is TGTGCCATCAGTGGGAAAGACGGGAACTATGGCTACACCTTC. The V and J genes are TRBV10-3 and TRBJ1-2; unclear D gene. The V and J ends lost 4 bases and 2 bases respectively, with 11 bases between them. The CDR3 is 14 amino acids. Germline CDR1 reads ENHRY; CDR2 reads SYGVKD.

V and J are TRBV6-6 and TRBJ1-2; no definite D call. Germline CDR1 reads MNHNY; CDR2 reads SVGAGI (reference sequence). The CDR3 is 12 residues long. Trimming removed 6 bases at V and 8 bases at J, with 13 bases between. In nucleotides, the CDR3 is TGTGCCAGCAGACCCAATCAACAGGGCTACACCTTC. Amino acid sequence: CASRPNQQGYTF.

The sample holds a few counts of this clone. J is TRBJ1-3 and V is TRBV28; tentative D call: TRBD1 (5 bases). CDR3 length: 14 amino acids. V was clipped by 3 bases and J by 4 bases, with 10 bases between them. CDR1 and CDR2 (germline): MDHEN, SYDVKM. CDR3 coding DNA: TGTGCCAGCAGTTTTCTTCCAGGGGGAAACACCATATATTTT. Translated, it gives CASSFLPGGNTIYF. Drawing the rest from reference TRBV28 and TRBJ1-3, the complete variable domain is DVKVTQSSRYLVKRTGEKVFLECVQDMDHENMFWYRQDPGLGLRLIYFSYDVKMKEKGDIPEGYSVSREKKERFSLILESASTNQTSMYLCASSFLPGGNTIYFGEGSWLTVV.

The V gene is TRBV28, the J gene TRBJ1-5; the D gene is possibly TRBD1 (5 bases). Deletions cut 5 bases from V and 15 bases from J, with 14 bases between. The CDR3 is 11 residues long. The germline CDR1 and CDR2 sequences are MDHEN and SYDVKM. The CDR3 loop reads CASSTLRQPHF. As DNA, the CDR3 is TGTGCCAGCAGTACCCTCCGACAGCCGCATTTT. Using reference TRBV28 and TRBJ1-5 for the parts outside the CDR3, the full variable domain is DVKVTQSSRYLVKRTGEKVFLECVQDMDHENMFWYRQDPGLGLRLIYFSYDVKMKEKGDIPEGYSVSREKKERFSLILESASTNQTSMYLCASSTLRQPHFGDGTRLSIL.

V and J are TRBV6-4 and TRBJ2-5; a weak D match, TRBD1 (6 bases). V was trimmed by 3 bases and J by 7 bases, leaving 12 bases between them. The CDR3 has 13 residues. Germline-derived CDR1 and CDR2 are MRHNA and SNTAGT. CDR3 DNA: TGTGCCAGCAGTGAATACAGAGGGGGGACCCAGTACTTC. Amino acid sequence: CASSEYRGGTQYF.

The CDR3 DNA reads as TGTGCCAGCAGTTTATTCCTAAATGAAAAACTGTTTTTT. It yields the protein CASSLFLNEKLFF. The chain joins TRBV27 to TRBJ1-4; D gene uncertain. The germline CDR1 and CDR2 sequences are MNHEY and SMNVEV (reference sequence). Trimming removed 1 base at V and 5 bases at J, with 5 bases between. CDR3 length equals 13 residues.

The CDR3 DNA sequence: TGTGCCAGCAGCCCTGGGGGGACGGACTACGAGCAGTACTTC. Amino acids: CASSPGGTDYEQYF. The chain has TRBV5-4 and TRBJ2-7, with TRBD2 as a possible D gene (6 bases). The germline CDR1 and CDR2 sequences are SGHNT and YYREEE (reference sequence). The CDR3 length is 14 residues. V was shortened by 4 bases and J by 3 bases, with 14 bases between the two germline ends.

This clone has just a few counts. The chain links TRBV5-6 to TRBJ2-7; 8 nucleotides agree with TRBD1. V shed 3 bases and J 5 bases; nucleotides not matched to a gene: 1. The CDR3 consists of 12 residues. The germline V gene has CDR1 SGHDT and CDR2 YYEEEE. CDR3 loop: CASSSQGDEQYF. The DNA of the CDR3 is TGTGCCAGCAGCTCACAGGGGGACGAGCAGTACTTC.

Concerning this clone: The sample holds other DNA sequences that translate to the same CDR3. This chain uses TRBV7-2 with TRBJ2-7; D is unclear. Trimming stripped 5 bases from V and 0 bases from J, with 8 bases between. The CDR3 runs 13 residues. CDR1 and CDR2 from the germline V gene are SGHTA and FQGNSA. CDR3 DNA: TGTGCCAGCAGCCTCTCGAGCTCCTACGAGCAGTACTTC. It specifies CASSLSSSYEQYF.